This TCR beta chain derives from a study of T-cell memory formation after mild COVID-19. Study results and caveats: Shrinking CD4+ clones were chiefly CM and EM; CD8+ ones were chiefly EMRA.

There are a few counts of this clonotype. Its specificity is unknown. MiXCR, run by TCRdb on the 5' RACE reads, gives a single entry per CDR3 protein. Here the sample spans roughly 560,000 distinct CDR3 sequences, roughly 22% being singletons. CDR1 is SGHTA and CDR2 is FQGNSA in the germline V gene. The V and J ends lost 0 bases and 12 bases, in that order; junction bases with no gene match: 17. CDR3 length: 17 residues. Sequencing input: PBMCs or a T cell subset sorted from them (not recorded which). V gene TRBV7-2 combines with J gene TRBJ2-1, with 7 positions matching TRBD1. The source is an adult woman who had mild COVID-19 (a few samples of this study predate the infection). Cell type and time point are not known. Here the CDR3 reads CASSLALPGQITSRQFF. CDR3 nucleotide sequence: TGTGCCAGCAGCTTAGCCCTACCGGGACAGATAACCTCAAGGCAGTTCTTC. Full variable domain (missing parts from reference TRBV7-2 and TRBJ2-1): GAGVSQSPSNKVTEKGKDVELRCDPISGHTALYWYRQSLGQGLEFLIYFQGNSAPDKSGLPSDRFSAERTGGSVSTLTIQRTQQEDSAVYLCASSLALPGQITSRQFFGPGTRLTVL.